Below are 18 T cell receptor beta chains sequenced from a single sample in a study of CD8 T cells in ankylosing spondylitis (TCRdb year 2017). What the research found in general, with its limitations: A TCR beta motif made up of several highly homologous amino acid variants appeared to be characteristic of blood from ankylosing spondylitis patients.

Their recognized antigens are unknown. The method behind the library was 5' RACE. The sample was run on an Illumina HiSeq 2500. Using fastp at Q25 and MiXCR, TCRdb reprocessed the public reads and kept productive beta chains. Every CDR3 protein is listed once, alongside the most common genes and DNA of its rows. A total of around 130,000 distinct CDR3 sequences appear in this sample, about 15% of them only once. Together, the top ten hold roughly 30% of the sample. The specimen sequenced was blood, either unsorted or a sorted T cell fraction (not recorded which). These receptors came from a male donor with ankylosing spondylitis.

V is TRBV2 and J is TRBJ2-1, with TRBD2 identical over 15 bases. Germline V gene sequence: CDR1 SNHLY, CDR2 FYNNEI. The CDR3 loop spans 15 amino acids. The trim removed 8 bases at V and 5 bases at J, leaving 4 bases unmatched. In DNA, the CDR3 is TGTGCCAGCCTGGGACTAGCGGGAGGTAACAATGAGCAGTTCTTC. This sequence encodes CASLGLAGGNNEQFF.

This clonotype was seen only a few times. This chain joins TRBV12-3 or TRBV12-4 and TRBJ2-1; no clear D gene. Trimming removed 6 bases at V and 6 bases at J, with 9 bases between. This CDR3 is 12 amino acids long. The CDR3 loop is CASSLRFNEQFF. In DNA, the CDR3 is TGTGCCAGCAGCCTTAGGTTCAATGAGCAGTTCTTC.

V usage is TRBV27 and J usage is TRBJ2-7, with no clear D. The V and J ends lost 2 bases and 6 bases respectively, with 11 bases between them. The CDR3 is 13 amino acids. Germline CDR1 reads MNHEY; CDR2 reads SMNVEV (reference sequence). CDR3 nucleotide sequence: TGTGCCAGCAGTTTAAACAATATGGCCGAGCAGTACTTC. It codes for CASSLNNMAEQYF.

This clonotype was seen a handful of times. The V and J genes are TRBV27 and TRBJ2-7, with TRBD2 identical over 8 bases. V was pared by 8 bases and J by 2 bases, with 11 bases of the junction left unmatched. The CDR3 covers 15 residues. Germline V lookup: CDR1 MNHEY, CDR2 SMNVEV (reference sequence). CDR3 amino acids: CASGPMSGGTYEQYF. The DNA of the CDR3 is TGTGCCAGCGGGCCGATGAGCGGGGGCACCTACGAGCAGTACTTC.

This clonotype was counted only a few times. The rearrangement joins TRBV19 to TRBJ2-1; D call uncertain. The V gene's germline CDR1 is LNHDA and CDR2 SQIVND (reference sequence). Between the trimmed V and J ends, which lost 5 bases and 13 bases, there was a span of 15 bases. The CDR3 consists of 12 residues. CDR3 loop: CASSGTAASQFF. The CDR3 DNA reads as TGTGCCAGTAGTGGAACGGCCGCATCCCAGTTCTTC. The whole variable domain, filled in from reference TRBV19 and TRBJ2-1, reads DGGITQSPKYLFRKEGQNVTLSCEQNLNHDAMYWYRQDPGQGLRLIYYSQIVNDFQKGDIAEGYSVSREKKESFPLTVTSAQKNPTAFYLCASSGTAASQFFGPGTRLTVL.

The chain is built from TRBV28 and TRBJ2-1; no definite D call. The V end was cut by 5 bases, the J end by 4 bases, with 12 bases between. Per the germline V gene, CDR1 is MDHEN and CDR2 is SYDVKM. The CDR3 covers 14 residues. For the CDR3, the DNA is TGTGCCAGCAGTCCCCATCGGTTTTACAATGAGCAGTTCTTC. Encoded protein: CASSPHRFYNEQFF.

This clonotype was seen only a few times. This rearrangement joins TRBV20-1 to TRBJ2-7; D unresolved. This CDR3 spans 14 amino acids. Trimming cost V 2 bases and J 3 bases, with 14 bases left between them. CDR1 DFQATT and CDR2 SNEGSKA come from the germline V gene (reference sequence). The CDR3 sequence: CSARLRYSLYEQYF. The CDR3 region has the DNA TGCAGTGCTAGATTGCGCTACTCTCTCTACGAGCAGTACTTC.

In this sample, this clonotype turned up many times. This chain links TRBV29-1 with TRBJ2-7; D not certain. V shed 6 bases and J shed 0 bases, with 9 bases lying between them. The germline gives CDR1 SQVTM, CDR2 ANQGSEA. The length of the CDR3 is 12 residues. CDR3: CSVLPSSYEQYF. DNA of the CDR3: TGCAGCGTCCTGCCTAGCTCCTACGAGCAGTACTTC.

J is TRBJ2-7 and V is TRBV4-3, with 7 bases fitting TRBD2. Germline V lookup: CDR1 LGHNA, CDR2 YSLEER. This CDR3 is built from 17 residues. V gave up 0 bases and J gave up 3 bases; unmatched junction bases: 11. The CDR3 here is CASSQEESLRELYEQYF. The CDR3, as DNA: TGCGCCAGCAGCCAAGAGGAGTCGTTGCGGGAGCTCTACGAGCAGTACTTC.

In this sample, this clonotype turned up a few times. The chain recombines TRBV13 with TRBJ2-2, with D possibly TRBD1 on 6 matching bases. CDR1 PRHDT and CDR2 FYEKMQ come from the germline V gene (reference sequence). This CDR3 has 16 residues. Trimming shortened V by 4 bases and J by 4 bases, and 16 bases separated the two germline ends. In nucleotides, the CDR3 is TGTGCCAGCAGCTCAGGGACCGGGACATTCACCGGGGAGCTGTTTTTT. Residues: CASSSGTGTFTGELFF.

This chain uses TRBV29-1 with TRBJ2-2; D possibly corresponds to TRBD1 (6 bases). The V end was cut by 2 bases, the J end by 7 bases, with 17 bases between. Germline lookup yields CDR1 SQVTM and CDR2 ANQGSEA. The CDR3 length is 15 residues. CDR3 DNA: TGCAGCGTTGAATTTCGGGACACCCATGGCGGGGAGCTGTTTTTT. Translated: CSVEFRDTHGGELFF.

This clonotype was found many times. The rearrangement joins TRBV12-3 or TRBV12-4 to TRBJ2-3, with 7 nucleotides matching TRBD1. The CDR3 runs 15 residues. With V trimmed by 3 bases and J by 1 base, 4 bases remained unmatched. The CDR3 protein is CASSFGTEGTDTQYF. The CDR3 coding sequence is TGTGCCAGCAGTTTCGGGACAGAGGGCACAGATACGCAGTATTTT.

The chain combines TRBV2 with TRBJ1-6; D is possibly TRBD1 (5 bases). The V end lost 4 bases, the J end lost 6 bases, and 13 bases lay between the germline ends. From germline, CDR1 is SNHLY and CDR2 FYNNEI. This CDR3 has 15 residues. The CDR3 protein is CASSARGRSNSPLHF. In nucleotides, the CDR3 is TGTGCCAGCAGTGCGAGGGGTCGGAGTAATTCACCCCTCCACTTT.

The chain combines TRBV10-3 with TRBJ2-1; 10 nucleotides line up with TRBD2. There are 15 residues in the CDR3. CDR1 and CDR2 from the germline V gene are ENHRY and SYGVKD. V lost 4 bases to trimming and J lost 5 bases; unmatched junction nucleotides: 5. CDR3 amino acids: CAISGLAGKDNEQFF. CDR3 DNA sequence: TGTGCCATCAGTGGACTAGCGGGCAAAGACAATGAGCAGTTCTTC.

This clonotype appeared a few times. The V gene is TRBV28, the J gene TRBJ2-3, with TRBD2 matching over 8 bases. In germline, CDR1 is MDHEN, CDR2 SYDVKM. Germline trimming cut 5 bases from V and 0 bases from J; bases unmatched to any gene: 7. The CDR3 is made up of 16 amino acids. The CDR3 is CASSNQRELSTDTQYF. DNA for the CDR3: TGTGCCAGCAGTAACCAGCGGGAGCTAAGCACAGATACGCAGTATTTT. Supplemented by reference TRBV28 and TRBJ2-3, the full variable domain reads DVKVTQSSRYLVKRTGEKVFLECVQDMDHENMFWYRQDPGLGLRLIYFSYDVKMKEKGDIPEGYSVSREKKERFSLILESASTNQTSMYLCASSNQRELSTDTQYFGPGTRLTVL.

The chain links TRBV27 to TRBJ1-5; D might be TRBD1 (5 bases). V lost 3 bases and J lost 4, with 10 bases in between. CDR1 and CDR2 (germline): MNHEY, SMNVEV (reference sequence). The CDR3 runs 14 residues. The CDR3 spells CASSFRGPNQPQHF. DNA for the CDR3: TGTGCCAGCAGTTTTCGGGGACCTAATCAGCCCCAGCATTTT.

This clonotype has more than one count but fewer than ten. The chain joins TRBV20-1 to TRBJ2-1; TRBD1 or TRBD2 may be the D gene (5 bases each). Germline loops: CDR1 DFQATT, CDR2 SNEGSKA (reference sequence). The CDR3 loop spans 16 amino acids. Trimming took 6 bases from V and 4 from J, leaving 22 bases between them. This chain's CDR3 is CSAPSPGASLYNEQFF. For the CDR3, the DNA is TGCAGTGCCCCCTCTCCCGGGGCTAGTCTGTACAATGAGCAGTTCTTC.

This clonotype was observed many times. The chain recombines TRBV7-2 with TRBJ2-7; 9 bases are a match to TRBD2. The CDR3 contains 16 residues. J lost 1 base, V lost 4 bases, and 8 bases had no gene match. The V gene's germline CDR1 is SGHTA and CDR2 FQGNSA. CDR3 residues: CASSWRASGNSYEQYF. The CDR3 DNA sequence: TGTGCCAGCAGCTGGAGAGCTAGCGGGAATTCCTACGAGCAGTACTTC.